The entry that follows covers one T cell receptor (beta chain) sequence. Its target is not known. The data belong to a study of human T cells and chemical hapten exposure. Study context: Small volume differences among pooled libraries mainly caused per-sample TCR yield variation.

Deletions cut 1 base from V and 3 bases from J, with 15 bases between. The germline CDR1 and CDR2 sequences are SNHLY and FYNNEI. This CDR3 has 16 residues. The study, taken as a whole, reports: TCRs above 1 in 1000 frequency did not change with DPC sensitization.

During construction of the library, unique molecular identifiers were attached to individual cDNA molecules for quantitative, reproducible TCR counting. Original methodology: From around 25,000 to 690,000 TCRs were found per sample, with a median of about 96,000. MiXCR, run by TCRdb on the RACE reads, gives a single entry per CDR3 protein. The V and J calls here are based on TCRdb, not the publication. The sample records 65,000 to 80,000 distinct CDR3 sequences, 8.6% being singletons. The sample's time point: healthy volunteer bleed at 6 weeks. The authors' total RNA extraction used unfractionated whole blood.

The sample comprised whole blood. This chain joins TRBV2 and TRBJ2-5, with D uncertain. This TCR was recovered from a male donor in good health. Some clones in this sample may be carry-over from other donors' samples. The CDR3 DNA reads as TGTGCCAGCAGTGAAGGTTCAGGTTCGTTGGAAGAGACCCAGTACTTC. Translated, it gives CASSEGSGSLEETQYF. Full variable domain (remainder filled in from reference TRBV2 and TRBJ2-5): EPEVTQTPSHQVTQMGQEVILRCVPISNHLYFYWYRQILGQKVEFLVSFYNNEISEKSEIFDDQFSVERPDGSNFTLKIRSTKLEDSAMYFCASSEGSGSLEETQYFGPGTRLLVL.